This is a list of T cell receptor beta chains from one sample in a study of shared clonotypes between healthy human individuals. This table comes from immunoSEQ multiplex PCR, and its TCRdb copy is limited to in-frame clones, with some not included. The profile shows approximately 2,200,000 clones, under 95% of them singletons. Sequencing was done on a sample of naive CD8+ T cells from PBMCs. These receptors were taken from a man between 18 and 29 years old in good health. Some clones in this sample may be carry-over from other donors' samples. CDR3s include the opening cysteine and the closing phenylalanine or tryptophan. A D gene is named only where the DNA matches it firmly. Not all rows give a size; the values are once, few, many and, for expanded clones, a class.

CDR3	DNA	J	D	V	size
CASSPGQLYEQYF	TGTGCCAGCAGCCCGGGACAGTTGTACGAGCAGTACTTC	TRBJ2-7	TRBD1	TRBV5-4	-
CASKGAEAFF	TGTGCCAGCAAGGGGGCTGAAGCTTTCTTT	TRBJ1-1	-	TRBV6-5	-
CASSGGQSSYEQYF	TGTGCCAGCAGCGGAGGACAGAGCTCCTACGAGCAGTACTTC	TRBJ2-7	-	TRBV9	-
CASSPGTSGRIFF	TGTGCCAGCAGCCCTGGGACTAGCGGGAGAATTTTCTTC	TRBJ2-7	TRBD2	TRBV6-5	-
CASSPREANYGYTF	TGTGCCAGCAGCCCCAGGGAAGCTAACTATGGCTACACCTTC	TRBJ1-2	-	TRBV27	-
CASARVRPTGLGNTIYF	TGTGCCAGCGCCCGGGTCCGCCCAACCGGGCTGGGAAACACCATATATTTT	TRBJ1-3	-	TRBV27	-
CSPDRGAFF	TGCAGTCCGGACCGTGGAGCTTTCTTT	TRBJ1-1	-	TRBV20-1	-
CASRQSSGTGYYEQYF	TGTGCCAGCAGACAAAGCTCCGGGACAGGGTACTACGAGCAGTACTTC	TRBJ2-7	TRBD1	TRBV5-6	-
CASSPGGWQPEQFF	TGTGCCAGCAGCCCGGGCGGCTGGCAGCCTGAGCAGTTCTTC	TRBJ2-1	-	TRBV7-9	-
CASSLGQGGRETQYF	TGTGCCAGCAGTTTGGGCCAGGGAGGGCGAGAGACCCAGTACTTC	TRBJ2-5	TRBD2	TRBV28	-
CASSSGQGAYEQYF	TGTGCCAGCAGCTCGGGACAGGGGGCCTACGAGCAGTACTTC	TRBJ2-7	TRBD1	TRBV11-1	-
CASSSALSGSANEQFF	TGTGCCAGCAGCTCCGCTCTTAGCGGGAGTGCCAATGAGCAGTTCTTC	TRBJ2-1	TRBD2	TRBV13	-
CASSPVLAEAVF	TGTGCCAGCAGCCCCGTGCTAGCGGAAGCAGTATTT	TRBJ2-3	TRBD2	TRBV5-5	-
CASSEGGADYEQYF	TGTGCCAGCAGTGAGGGAGGGGCAGACTACGAGCAGTACTTC	TRBJ2-7	TRBD2	TRBV2	-
CASSWDSSQPQHF	TGTGCCAGTAGTTGGGACAGTAGTCAGCCCCAGCATTTT	TRBJ1-5	TRBD1	TRBV19	few